What follows describes a single T cell receptor beta chain. This record belongs to a study of blood T cell repertoires in COVID-19. Study processing details: By means of reference gene primer amplification, nucleated cell counts were estimated. This table comes from immunoSEQ multiplex PCR, and its TCRdb copy is limited to in-frame clones, with some not included. V, J and clone size reflect that table, while D and trimming were determined from the DNA. The repertoire holds approximately 140,000 clones, with around 90% as singletons. The CDR3 contains 13 residues. V lost 3 bases to trimming and J lost 7 bases, with 10 bases between them. Germline values: CDR1 KGHSH, CDR2 LQKENI.

This receptor was obtained from a woman aged 60-75 years with active or convalescent COVID-19. The sequencing input was peripheral blood. The V and J genes are TRBV18 and TRBJ2-1; no firm D call. CDR3 residues: CASSPTQVNEQFF. Here the CDR3 DNA reads TGTGCCAGCTCACCGACCCAGGTAAATGAGCAGTTCTTC.